Described below is a single T cell receptor beta chain sequence and its context. Its antigen remains undetermined. There are no base qualities to consult, and no much larger clone falls within one base. Enrolling through a virtual design, the prospective study's participants ranged in age from roughly 18 to 100 years and lived across more than 20 United States geographic areas. Cohort assignment in the prospective study relied on participant-reported clinical history from a screening survey and a study questionnaire. Mobile phlebotomists in the prospective study collected whole blood, serum and a nasopharyngeal or oropharyngeal swab from every participant. Prospective study participants could optionally give additional blood draws and questionnaires over an approximately two-month period. Blood samples from the prospective study were shipped frozen or at room temperature prior to DNA extraction.

The data were taken from a study of blood T cell repertoires in COVID-19 (TCRdb year 2020). A note on the overall study: Collaborator samples came from the United States, Italy and Spain and covered acute and convalescent phases of COVID-19. Deeply sampled blood TCRbeta repertoires from subjects exposed to, actively infected with, or recovered from COVID-19 were included in the dataset. The material from the prospective study consisted of cDNA or gDNA derived from T cells, B-cell-depleted T cells, or PBMCs. The repertoires were released in a freely available public database meant as a resource for research on the immune response to SARS-CoV-2. A de-identified subject ID, COVID-19 status, age in years and sex were almost always included in the sample metadata. Where available, HLA class I and class II types were taken from metadata supplied by the sample provider and were not determined by assay-based typing. Samples came from the ongoing ImmuneRACE study (first 160 participants) plus 1,254 subjects from 6 global collaborators. Paper-wide results and their limitations: Clinical and demographic metadata were provided uncurated, with the amount varying by source and participant.

TCRbeta CDR3 regions were amplified from genomic DNA using the immunoSEQ Assay, a bias-controlled multiplex PCR. Under the source paper's analysis protocol: The number of nucleated cells in each sample was estimated from the amplification of reference gene primers within the assay. To quantify the absolute abundance of each unique TCRbeta CDR3 rearrangement, sequence reads were collapsed and filtered. For each sample, productive Simpson clonality was calculated as the square root of Simpson's diversity index across productive rearrangements. The clones in this table, taken by TCRdb from immuneACCESS, are in-frame only. Not every clone is retained; where verified, under half of the shortfall comes from an unresolved V gene, and the cause of the rest is unknown. V, J and clone size are taken as reported in that table, and D and trimming were inferred from the DNA itself. The sample includes approximately 270,000 clones, with approximately 90% observed a single time. The top ten clonotypes cover roughly 4.3% of the sample.

The junction shows trimming of 4 bases on V and 6 bases on J, plus 10 bases between the germline ends. The CDR3 sequence holds 12 residues, the cysteine and phenylalanine included. Only CDR3 DNA remains: 36 bases, in frame from the first base. The germline V gene (reference sequence) gives CDR1 as LGHDT and CDR2 as YNNKEL. What was sequenced was PBMCs or T cells enriched from blood (not recorded which). The sequence derives from a woman aged 25-40 years with acute COVID-19. Rearrangement joined TRBV3-1 (or the pseudogene TRBV3-2) to TRBJ2-7; the D gene remains uncertain. The DNA sequence is as follows: TGTGCCAGCAGCCGCCCCGGTCTCGAGCAGTACTTC. The encoded protein is CASSRPGLEQYF.